One T cell receptor (beta chain) is described in this entry. Its antigen is undetermined. Per the germline V gene, CDR1 is MDHEN and CDR2 is SYDVKM. The V gene lost 5 bases and the J gene lost 1 base, with 9 bases spanning the gap. The CDR3 is 14 amino acids. The libraries were made with immunoSEQ v3.0 at survey level. The method was immunoSEQ multiplex PCR; TCRdb's version includes in-frame clones alone and lacks a portion of them. Of just over 35,000 clones in the sample, 80% to 90% were seen once. The data were taken from a study of long-term antiretroviral therapy in people with HIV. Study-wide results and limits: Samples were collected from the mid-2000s to the late 2010s under possibly less effective ART regimens.

The source material was unsorted PBMCs, sampled 2.2 years after starting antiretroviral therapy. The V gene is TRBV28, the J gene TRBJ1-3, with D possibly being TRBD1 (6 bases). This sequence originates from a man aged 18 to 30 with HIV. The CDR3 sequence: CASSLGGSGNTIYF. The CDR3 DNA follows: TGTGCCAGCAGTCTAGGGGGATCTGGAAACACCATATATTTT.